These T cell receptor beta chains were read from a single sample in a study of Tregs in tolerant kidney transplant recipients. Using immunoSEQ multiplex PCR, the repertoire was profiled, and TCRdb retains in-frame clones only, with some absent. The sample has roughly 250,000 clones, 65% to 85% seen once. Sequenced: CD4+ T cells from blood. All receptors derive from a human donor in good health. CDR3s include the opening cysteine and the closing phenylalanine or tryptophan. Fields, in order: clone size, J gene, D gene, V gene, CDR3 protein, CDR3 DNA. The D gene is left open where the match is weak. Clone size appears in some rows only: once, few, many, or a class for an expanded clone.

size: -; J: TRBJ1-1; D: TRBD1; V: TRBV19; CDR3: CASWDRWNTEAFF; DNA: TGTGCCAGCTGGGACAGATGGAACACTGAAGCTTTCTTT
size: -; J: TRBJ2-7; D: -; V: TRBV20-1; CDR3: CSARFYNEQYF; DNA: TGCAGTGCTAGATTCTATAACGAGCAGTACTTC
size: -; J: TRBJ2-1; D: -; V: TRBV18; CDR3: CASSPSNAGSSYNEQFF; DNA: TGTGCCAGCTCACCGTCCAACGCTGGAAGCTCCTACAATGAGCAGTTCTTC
size: -; J: TRBJ2-7; D: -; V: TRBV29-1; CDR3: CSVGVMGSYEQYF; DNA: TGCAGCGTTGGAGTGATGGGAAGCTACGAGCAGTACTTC
size: -; J: TRBJ1-3; D: -; V: TRBV19; CDR3: CASSAYTGSSGNTIYF; DNA: TGTGCCAGTAGTGCCTACACAGGGTCCTCTGGAAACACCATATATTTT
size: -; J: TRBJ2-7; D: TRBD2; V: TRBV30; CDR3: CAWSVGTGGAYEQYF; DNA: TGTGCCTGGAGTGTAGGGACGGGGGGAGCCTACGAGCAGTACTTC
size: once; J: TRBJ2-1; D: TRBD2; V: TRBV5-5; CDR3: CASSAGEPYNEQFF; DNA: TGTGCCAGCAGCGCGGGAGAACCCTACAATGAGCAGTTCTTC
size: -; J: TRBJ2-3; D: TRBD2; V: TRBV29-1; CDR3: CSTQTASGEGTDTQYF; DNA: TGCAGCACCCAGACGGCGAGCGGGGAGGGCACAGATACGCAGTATTTT
size: -; J: TRBJ1-2; D: TRBD1; V: TRBV2; CDR3: CASREIGSGGSYGYTF; DNA: TGTGCCAGCAGGGAGATCGGGTCAGGGGGCAGCTATGGCTACACCTTC
size: -; J: TRBJ2-7; D: -; V: TRBV11-3; CDR3: CASSLGYGDEQYF; DNA: TGTGCCAGCAGCTTAGGGTACGGCGACGAGCAGTACTTC
size: -; J: TRBJ2-3; D: -; V: TRBV7-9; CDR3: CASRLSIGDTQYF; DNA: TGTGCCAGCAGGCTATCGATAGGTGATACGCAGTATTTT
size: -; J: TRBJ2-1; D: -; V: TRBV7-8; CDR3: CASSLDRTNEQFF; DNA: TGTGCCAGCAGCTTAGACAGGACGAATGAGCAGTTCTTC
size: -; J: TRBJ2-1; D: TRBD2; V: TRBV5-1; CDR3: CASSLALAGGTEQFF; DNA: TGCGCCAGCAGCTTGGCTCTAGCGGGAGGTACTGAGCAGTTCTTC
size: -; J: TRBJ2-1; D: -; V: TRBV20-1; CDR3: CSASKYNEQFF; DNA: TGCAGTGCTAGCAAGTACAATGAGCAGTTCTTC
size: -; J: TRBJ1-2; D: -; V: TRBV6-6; CDR3: CASSSIGTGFGYTF; DNA: TGTGCCAGCAGTTCGATCGGCACAGGGTTTGGCTACACCTTC
size: -; J: TRBJ2-7; D: -; V: TRBV29-1; CDR3: CSVATILAVEQYF; DNA: TGCAGCGTCGCGACGATCCTAGCAGTCGAGCAGTACTTC
size: once; J: TRBJ1-5; D: -; V: TRBV27; CDR3: CASSSGVGDQPQHF; DNA: TGTGCCAGCAGTTCCGGGGTTGGGGATCAGCCCCAGCATTTT
size: -; J: TRBJ2-3; D: -; V: TRBV9; CDR3: CASSPRDRTDTQYF; DNA: TGTGCCAGCAGCCCTCGTGACCGCACAGATACGCAGTATTTT
size: -; J: TRBJ2-7; D: TRBD2; V: TRBV19; CDR3: CASSILADLSYEQYF; DNA: TGTGCCAGTAGTATCCTAGCGGACCTCTCCTACGAGCAGTACTTC
size: few; J: TRBJ1-1; D: -; V: TRBV30; CDR3: CAWSRENTEAFF; DNA: TGTGCCTGGAGTAGGGAGAACACTGAAGCTTTCTTT
size: -; J: TRBJ2-3; D: TRBD2; V: TRBV5-1; CDR3: CASSLGGLAPDTQYF; DNA: TGCGCCAGCAGCTTGGGGGGACTAGCCCCAGATACGCAGTATTTT
size: few; J: TRBJ1-1; D: -; V: TRBV21-1; CDR3: CASSKGCEGKAFF; DNA: TGTGCCAGCAGCAAAGGCTGTGAAGGAAAAGCTTTCTTT